This entry lists 30 T cell receptor beta chains sequenced from one sample in a study of blood T cell repertoires in COVID-19. Generated by immunoSEQ multiplex PCR, the TCRdb table keeps only in-frame clones and is missing some. The profile shows 150,000 to 200,000 clones, 84% of them singletons. Material: peripheral blood. These receptor sequences come from a woman between 65 and 79 years old with COVID-19, enrolled during active disease.

In its sample, this clone was seen once. The chain has TRBV28 and TRBJ1-3, with no clear D. V dropped 6 bases and J dropped 0 bases, with 9 bases sitting between them. The CDR3 totals 14 residues. The germline V gene has CDR1 MDHEN and CDR2 SYDVKM. CDR3 in DNA: TGTGCCAGCAGCCTGACTAGCTCTGGAAACACCATATATTTT. The encoded protein is CASSLTSSGNTIYF.

This rearrangement joins TRBV27 to TRBJ1-4; perhaps TRBD1 as D (6 bases). The CDR3 is 16 residues long. Germline V gene lookup returns CDR1 MNHEY and CDR2 SMNVEV (reference sequence). V lost 0 bases and J lost 7, with 15 bases in between. CDR3 DNA sequence: TGTGCCAGCAGTTTATCGATCCCCGGGACAAGTGAAAAACTGTTTTTT. This codes for CASSLSIPGTSEKLFF.

The chain employs TRBV21-1 and TRBJ1-4. TRBV21-1 is a documented pseudogene. CDR3 length equals 13 residues. CDR3 sequence (DNA): TGTGCCAGCAGCACGCGGACTAATGAAAAACTGTTTTTT. It yields the protein CASSTRTNEKLFF.

The rearrangement uses TRBV2 and TRBJ2-2; 10 nucleotides align to TRBD2. Germline lookup yields CDR1 SNHLY and CDR2 FYNNEI. V dropped 8 bases and J dropped 7; count of bases not matched to a gene: 10. The CDR3 contains 15 residues. The CDR3 DNA is TGTGCCAGCCATTCAGCGGGGGGGCGAATCGGGGAGCTGTTTTTT. It encodes CASHSAGGRIGELFF.

This chain connects TRBV28 to TRBJ1-1; no clear D. Germline CDR1 is MDHEN and CDR2 is SYDVKM. The CDR3 covers 13 residues. Trimming took 3 bases from V and 4 from J, leaving 9 bases between them. In DNA, the CDR3 is TGTGCCAGCAGTTTTGGCCGAGGCACTGAAGCTTTCTTT. Translating gives CASSFGRGTEAFF. Drawing the rest from reference TRBV28 and TRBJ1-1, the complete variable domain is DVKVTQSSRYLVKRTGEKVFLECVQDMDHENMFWYRQDPGLGLRLIYFSYDVKMKEKGDIPEGYSVSREKKERFSLILESASTNQTSMYLCASSFGRGTEAFFGQGTRLTVV.

This clone was picked up one time. J is TRBJ2-3 and V is TRBV6-6; 7 bases align to TRBD1. Germline V gene lookup returns CDR1 MNHNY and CDR2 SVGAGI (reference sequence). The CDR3 runs 20 residues. Trimming removed 5 bases from V and 2 bases from J; junction bases left unmatched: 22. DNA for the CDR3: TGTGCCAGCAGTCCTTTAATAGGGGGCCTAGGGGTGGGGTACACAGATACGCAGTATTTT. It is translated as CASSPLIGGLGVGYTDTQYF.

This clone showed up just a few times. V usage is TRBV2 and J usage is TRBJ1-1; 7 nucleotides agree with TRBD1. In germline, CDR1 is SNHLY, CDR2 FYNNEI. The V segment lost 6 bases and the J segment 6 bases; nucleotides outside the gene matches: 7. This CDR3 is 13 amino acids long. Here the CDR3 reads CASSTGEQSEAFF. The CDR3 DNA reads TGTGCCAGCAGCACAGGGGAGCAGTCTGAAGCTTTCTTT.

This clone has a handful of counts. Different DNA sequences within this sample yield the same CDR3. The CDR3 here is CASSNSYGYTF. CDR3 nucleotides: TGTGCCAGCAGTAACAGCTATGGCTACACCTTC. The chain combines TRBV6-5 with TRBJ1-2; D gene uncertain. V was clipped by 5 bases and J by 4 bases, with 5 bases between them. This CDR3 contains 11 residues. CDR1 MNHEY and CDR2 SVGAGI come from the germline V gene.

This chain uses TRBV13 with TRBJ1-1, with no clear D. Germline V gives CDR1 PRHDT, CDR2 FYEKMQ (reference sequence). This CDR3 region has 13 residues. V was cut by 5 bases and J by 3 bases, with 10 bases left in between. The CDR3 DNA follows: TGTGCCAGCAGCCCGGGGAGCGACACTGAAGCTTTCTTT. It yields the protein CASSPGSDTEAFF.

This sequence joins TRBV9 and TRBJ2-2; TRBD2 agrees at 7 bases. The germline V gene has CDR1 SGDLS and CDR2 YYNGEE. This CDR3 comprises 15 residues. The V and J ends lost 4 bases and 4 bases, in that order; junction bases with no gene match: 7. CDR3 residues: CASSLKTSSTGELFF. CDR3 in DNA: TGTGCCAGCAGCTTGAAGACTAGCAGCACCGGGGAGCTGTTTTTT.

J is TRBJ2-1 and V is TRBV24-1; 9 positions agree with TRBD1. The CDR3 length is 15 residues. The V and J ends lost 7 bases and 8 bases, in that order; junction bases with no gene match: 11. Germline V gene data show CDR1 as KGHDR and CDR2 as SFDVKD. The CDR3 DNA sequence: TGTGCCACCAGCCGCGGACAGGGGCGAGATTATGAGCAGTTCTTC. This encodes CATSRGQGRDYEQFF.

As for this clone: The junction departs from germline at one end; a sequencing error may be responsible. The rearrangement joins TRBV2 to TRBJ1-2; TRBD1 aligns across 8 bases. Germline CDR1 and CDR2: SNHLY and FYNNEI. The CDR3 has 11 residues. The CDR3 coding sequence is TGTGCCAGCAGTGGGACAGGGAAACACCCTTTC. The encoded protein is CASSGTGKHPF.

The gene calls are TRBV5-1 and TRBJ1-1; D gene uncertain. CDR1 SGHRS and CDR2 YFSETQ come from the germline V gene. V was clipped by 1 base and J by 3 bases, with 10 bases between them. The CDR3 sequence is 14 residues long. As DNA, the CDR3 is TGCGCCAGCAGCTTGCAACAGCCCTACACTGAAGCTTTCTTT. Translating gives CASSLQQPYTEAFF.

There are a few counts of this clone. The V gene is TRBV10-1, the J gene TRBJ1-4; 7 bases fit TRBD1. V was clipped by 3 bases and J by 0 bases; unmatched bases: 22. The germline gives CDR1 WNHNN, CDR2 SYGVQD (reference sequence). The CDR3 length is 22 residues. CDR3 sequence reads: CASSEPSRDSGFWTATNEKLFF. The CDR3, as DNA: TGCGCCAGCAGTGAACCAAGCCGGGACAGCGGCTTTTGGACCGCAACTAATGAAAAACTGTTTTTT.

This clone has only a few counts. V usage is TRBV7-8 and J usage is TRBJ1-5, with D unclear. This CDR3 spans 16 amino acids. The ends were cut back, 6 bases at V and 0 bases at J, with 15 bases in the middle. Germline loops: CDR1 SGHVS, CDR2 FQNEAQ. The CDR3 protein is CASSLSRHLSNQPQHF. CDR3 nucleotides: TGTGCCAGCAGTTTATCGAGACACCTTAGCAATCAGCCCCAGCATTTT.

This clone was seen only once. DNA for the CDR3: TGTGCCAGCAGTTTAGTTGCCGGCAGGGGGCCTTCACCCCTCCACTTT. Translation gives CASSLVAGRGPSPLHF. The chain links TRBV28 to TRBJ1-6, with 8 bases lining up with TRBD1. The V segment lost 2 bases and the J segment 9 bases; nucleotides outside the gene matches: 9. The CDR3 consists of 16 residues. Germline V lookup: CDR1 MDHEN, CDR2 SYDVKM.

This clone was observed many times. Here the CDR3 reads CASSLESVPAFF. In DNA form, the CDR3 reads TGCGCCAGCAGCCTGGAGTCAGTACCAGCTTTCTTT. V is TRBV5-1 and J is TRBJ1-1; D ambiguous. Trimming stripped 4 bases from V and 10 bases from J, with 14 bases between. The CDR3 totals 12 residues. Germline V gives CDR1 SGHRS, CDR2 YFSETQ.

V usage is TRBV4-1 and J usage is TRBJ1-2; D is unclear. With 0 bases removed from V and 3 bases from J, the gap between germline ends came to 8 bases. The germline gives CDR1 MGHRA, CDR2 YSYEKL. The CDR3 runs to 14 residues. This CDR3 reads CASSQDLGYYGYTF. CDR3 in DNA: TGCGCCAGCAGCCAAGACCTGGGCTACTATGGCTACACCTTC.

This sequence joins TRBV5-4 and TRBJ2-2; 8 nucleotides match TRBD2. The CDR3 contains 16 residues. Trimming cost V 4 bases and J 4 bases; bases outside gene matches: 9. The germline CDR1 and CDR2 sequences are SGHNT and YYREEE (reference sequence). The CDR3 DNA reads as TGTGCCAGCAGCCCCCGGGGGGGGAGGGCCACCGGGGAGCTGTTTTTT. Translation: CASSPRGGRATGELFF.

This chain uses TRBV29-1 with TRBJ2-1; weak D call: TRBD1 (5 bases). The CDR3 runs to 10 residues. Trimming cost V 6 bases and J 8 bases, with 8 bases left between them. Germline CDR1 is SQVTM and CDR2 is ANQGSEA. Here the CDR3 reads CSVGQDEQFF. The DNA for the CDR3 is TGCAGCGTGGGGCAGGATGAGCAGTTCTTC.

This chain uses TRBV19 with TRBJ1-4; unclear D gene. CDR3 length: 15 residues. V shed 4 bases and J shed 7 bases, with 16 bases lying between them. Germline V gene sequence: CDR1 LNHDA, CDR2 SQIVND (reference sequence). Written as DNA, the CDR3 is TGTGCCAGTAGTACCCCGAGGTTCGGGGTTGAAAAACTGTTTTTT. As protein: CASSTPRFGVEKLFF.

This clone has just one count. The chain links TRBV7-2 to TRBJ1-4; TRBD1 agrees at 9 bases. The CDR3 loop spans 13 amino acids. After removal of 6 bases from V and 9 bases from J, the junction contained 5 bases not matched to a gene. CDR1 SGHTA and CDR2 FQGNSA come from the germline V gene. The CDR3 sequence: CASSQGQGKKLFF. The CDR3 region has the DNA TGTGCCAGCAGTCAGGGACAGGGAAAAAAACTGTTTTTT. The whole variable domain, filled in from reference TRBV7-2 and TRBJ1-4, reads GAGVSQSPSNKVTEKGKDVELRCDPISGHTALYWYRQSLGQGLEFLIYFQGNSAPDKSGLPSDRFSAERTGGSVSTLTIQRTQQEDSAVYLCASSQGQGKKLFFGSGTQLSVL.

This chain joins TRBV5-1 and TRBJ2-1; perhaps TRBD2 as D (6 bases). CDR1 is SGHRS and CDR2 is YFSETQ in the germline V gene. The CDR3 totals 12 residues. Trimming removed 9 bases at V and 6 bases at J, with 13 bases between. CDR3 DNA: TGCGCCACCGCTTATAGCGGCAATGAGCAGTTCTTC. Translation gives CATAYSGNEQFF. The whole variable domain, remainder taken from reference TRBV5-1 and TRBJ2-1, is KAGVTQTPRYLIKTRGQQVTLSCSPISGHRSVSWYQQTPGQGLQFLFEYFSETQRNKGNFPGRFSGRQFSNSRSEMNVSTLELGDSALYLCATAYSGNEQFFGPGTRLTVL.

The V call is TRBV6-1, the J call TRBJ1-1; D is unresolved. Trimming took off 1 base at V and 5 bases at J, with 11 bases between the two ends. Germline V gene sequence: CDR1 MNHNS, CDR2 SASEGT. There are 14 residues in the CDR3. The DNA for the CDR3 is TGTGCCAGCAGTGAAGGGATCGACACGACTGAAGCTTTCTTT. Translating gives CASSEGIDTTEAFF.

The chain employs TRBV2 and TRBJ1-6; 8 positions agree with TRBD1. In germline, CDR1 is SNHLY, CDR2 FYNNEI. The CDR3 runs to 15 residues. V was pared by 4 bases and J by 9 bases, with 8 bases of the junction left unmatched. The CDR3 protein is CASSGDRNMGSPLHF. CDR3 in DNA: TGTGCCAGCAGTGGGGACAGGAATATGGGTTCACCCCTCCACTTT.

The V gene is TRBV18, the J gene TRBJ1-1; TRBD1 aligns across 10 bases. The CDR3 runs 15 residues. Germline CDR1 reads KGHSH; CDR2 reads LQKENI. The V and J ends lost 3 bases and 8 bases, in that order; junction bases with no gene match: 9. The CDR3 spells CASSPRDRGFTEAFF. CDR3 nucleotide sequence: TGTGCCAGCTCACCCCGGGACAGGGGTTTTACAGAAGCTTTCTTT. Together with reference TRBV18 and TRBJ1-1, the CDR3 gives the full variable domain: NAGVMQNPRHLVRRRGQEARLRCSPMKGHSHVYWYRQLPEEGLKFMVYLQKENIIDESGMPKERFSAEFPKEGPSILRIQQVVRGDSAAYFCASSPRDRGFTEAFFGQGTRLTVV.

The chain combines TRBV3-1 (or the pseudogene TRBV3-2) with TRBJ1-5; the D gene is possibly TRBD1 (5 bases). CDR3 length: 14 residues. Trimming removed 1 base at V and 5 bases at J, with 9 bases between. CDR1 is LGHDT, CDR2 YNNKEL, per germline (reference sequence). In nucleotides, the CDR3 is TGTGCCAGCAGCCAAGGTCCGGGGGATCAGCCCCAGCATTTT. This codes for CASSQGPGDQPQHF.

The chain uses TRBV10-3 and TRBJ1-2; TRBD1 agrees at 8 bases. Germline values: CDR1 ENHRY, CDR2 SYGVKD. J lost 8 bases, V lost 6 bases, and 11 bases had no gene match. The CDR3 is made up of 14 amino acids. The CDR3 nucleotides are TGTGCCATCAGGGGGACAGGTCTCGGAGGAGGCTACACCTTC. It translates to CAIRGTGLGGGYTF.

The V call is TRBV19, the J call TRBJ2-5, with 10 bases identical to TRBD2. Germline CDR1 LNHDA, CDR2 SQIVND (reference sequence). The CDR3 consists of 14 residues. The ends lost 5 bases at V and 4 bases at J; junction bases unmatched: 4. CDR3 sequence: CASSSSGSSETQYF. CDR3 DNA: TGTGCCAGTAGTTCTAGCGGGAGTTCAGAGACCCAGTACTTC.

The V gene is TRBV19, the J gene TRBJ1-2, with D maybe TRBD1 (5 bases). CDR1 is LNHDA and CDR2 is SQIVND in the germline V gene (reference sequence). The CDR3 is made up of 14 amino acids. V lost 2 bases and J lost 2, with 9 bases in between. The CDR3 DNA follows: TGTGCCAGTAGTATAAGGAGGGACAACTATGGCTACACCTTC. Protein product: CASSIRRDNYGYTF.